The clone carrying this T cell receptor beta chain was seen only a few times. Antigen: not known. V shed 6 bases and J 6 bases; nucleotides not matched to a gene: 2. This CDR3 comprises 14 residues. Germline values: CDR1 SQVTM, CDR2 ANQGSEA. This entry comes from a study of blood T cells in healthy people across ages. The study, taken as a whole, reports: In these data, TCR beta diversity tracked strongly with naive T cell percentage. It was the long-lived donors that had more naive CD4+ cells and higher diversity than aged donors. Lack of knowledge of donor CMV status possibly confounded expanded clonotype changes.

A second PCR, run for about 7 to 11 cycles, used a sample-barcoded 5' primer plus a J-beta primer mix. Every single cDNA molecule received a tag from a template-switch adaptor with 12 random nucleotides. From the 5' RACE reads, TCRdb called clonotypes with MiXCR, one entry per CDR3 protein. The sample yields fewer than 800,000 distinct CDR3 sequences, 20% to 25% seen once. The J gene is TRBJ2-2, the V gene TRBV29-1; 15 bases line up with TRBD2. Specimen: blood. This TCR derives from a man in his 70s in good health. CDR3 region: CSVGLAGGAGELFF. The CDR3 nucleotides read TGCAGCGTGGGACTAGCGGGAGGCGCCGGGGAGCTGTTTTTT.